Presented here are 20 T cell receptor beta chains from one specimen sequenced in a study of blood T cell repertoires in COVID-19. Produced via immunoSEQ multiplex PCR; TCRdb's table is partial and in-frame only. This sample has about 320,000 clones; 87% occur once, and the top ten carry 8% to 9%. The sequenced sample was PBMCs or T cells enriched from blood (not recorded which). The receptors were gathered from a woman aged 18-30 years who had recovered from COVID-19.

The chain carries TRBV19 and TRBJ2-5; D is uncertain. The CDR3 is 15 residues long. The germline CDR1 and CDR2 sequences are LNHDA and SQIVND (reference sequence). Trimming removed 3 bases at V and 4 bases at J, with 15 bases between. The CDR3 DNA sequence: TGTGCCAGTAGTATTGTGGTTGGGTCGGGAGAGACCCAGTACTTC. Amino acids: CASSIVVGSGETQYF. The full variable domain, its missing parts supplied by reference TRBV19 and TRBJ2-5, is DGGITQSPKYLFRKEGQNVTLSCEQNLNHDAMYWYRQDPGQGLRLIYYSQIVNDFQKGDIAEGYSVSREKKESFPLTVTSAQKNPTAFYLCASSIVVGSGETQYFGPGTRLLVL.

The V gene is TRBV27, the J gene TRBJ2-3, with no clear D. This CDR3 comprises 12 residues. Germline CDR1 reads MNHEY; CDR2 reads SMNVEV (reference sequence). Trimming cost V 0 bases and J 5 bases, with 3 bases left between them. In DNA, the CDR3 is TGTGCCAGCAGTTTATCCGGAGATACGCAGTATTTT. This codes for CASSLSGDTQYF.

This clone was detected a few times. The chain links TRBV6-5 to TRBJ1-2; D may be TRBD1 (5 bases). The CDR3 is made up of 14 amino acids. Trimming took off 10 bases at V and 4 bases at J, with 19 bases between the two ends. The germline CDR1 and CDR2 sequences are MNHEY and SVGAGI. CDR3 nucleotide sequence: TGTGCCACCCTAAACTCGGGGGGTGCCTATGGCTACACCTTC. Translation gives CATLNSGGAYGYTF.

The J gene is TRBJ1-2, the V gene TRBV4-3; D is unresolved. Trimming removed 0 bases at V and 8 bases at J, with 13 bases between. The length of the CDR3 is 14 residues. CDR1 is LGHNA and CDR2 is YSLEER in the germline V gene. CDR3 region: CASSQDYGQNGYTF. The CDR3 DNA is TGCGCCAGCAGCCAAGATTATGGCCAGAACGGCTACACCTTC.

CDR3 in amino acids: CASSGGDSSNEKLFF. In DNA form, the CDR3 reads TGTGCCAGCAGCGGTGGGGACAGCTCAAATGAAAAACTGTTTTTT. The chain links TRBV4-2 to TRBJ1-4; TRBD1 matches at 7 bases. Germline V lookup: CDR1 LGHNA, CDR2 YNFKEQ. The CDR3 contains 15 residues. With 5 bases clipped from V and 5 bases from J, the junction kept 8 bases outside the gene matches.

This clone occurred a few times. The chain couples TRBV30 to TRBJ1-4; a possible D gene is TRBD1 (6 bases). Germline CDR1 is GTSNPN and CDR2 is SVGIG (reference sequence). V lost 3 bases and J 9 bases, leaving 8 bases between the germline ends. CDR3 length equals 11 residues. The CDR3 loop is CAWRRDKKLFF. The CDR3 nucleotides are TGTGCCTGGAGAAGGGACAAAAAACTGTTTTTT.

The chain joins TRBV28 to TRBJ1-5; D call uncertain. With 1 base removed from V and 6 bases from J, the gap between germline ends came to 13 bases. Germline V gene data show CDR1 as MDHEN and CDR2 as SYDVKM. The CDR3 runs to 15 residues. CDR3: CASSLYGRGGQPQHF. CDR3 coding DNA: TGTGCCAGCAGTTTATACGGTCGAGGAGGTCAGCCCCAGCATTTT.

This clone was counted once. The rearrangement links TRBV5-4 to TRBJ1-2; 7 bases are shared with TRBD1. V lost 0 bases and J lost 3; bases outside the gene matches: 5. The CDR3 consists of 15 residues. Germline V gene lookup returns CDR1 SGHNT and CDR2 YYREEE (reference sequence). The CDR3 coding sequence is TGTGCCAGCAGCTTGGAGGGGGCACCCCACTATGGCTACACCTTC. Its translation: CASSLEGAPHYGYTF.

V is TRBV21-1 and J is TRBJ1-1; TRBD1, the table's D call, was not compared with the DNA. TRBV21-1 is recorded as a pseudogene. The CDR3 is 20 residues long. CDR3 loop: CASSKSFRGTDREANTEAFF. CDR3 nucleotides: TGTGCCAGCAGCAAAAGTTTTAGAGGGACCGACAGGGAGGCTAACACTGAAGCTTTCTTT.

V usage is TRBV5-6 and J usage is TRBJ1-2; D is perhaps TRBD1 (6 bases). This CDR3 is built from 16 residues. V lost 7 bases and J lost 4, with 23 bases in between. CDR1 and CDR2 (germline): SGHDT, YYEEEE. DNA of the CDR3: TGTGCCAGCCGGGGGGGCTACAGTCCCGCGGGCTATGGCTACACCTTC. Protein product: CASRGGYSPAGYGYTF. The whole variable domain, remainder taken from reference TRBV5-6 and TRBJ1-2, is DAGVTQSPTHLIKTRGQQVTLRCSPKSGHDTVSWYQQALGQGPQFIFQYYEEEERQRGNFPDRFSGHQFPNYSSELNVNALLLGDSALYLCASRGGYSPAGYGYTFGSGTRLTVV.

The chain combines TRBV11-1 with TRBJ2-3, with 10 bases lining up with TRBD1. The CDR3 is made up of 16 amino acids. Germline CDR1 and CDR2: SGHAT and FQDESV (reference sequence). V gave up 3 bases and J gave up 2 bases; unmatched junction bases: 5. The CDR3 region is CASSFLGQGYTDTQYF. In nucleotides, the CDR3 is TGTGCCAGCAGCTTTTTGGGACAGGGGTACACAGATACGCAGTATTTT. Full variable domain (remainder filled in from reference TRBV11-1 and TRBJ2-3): EAEVAQSPRYKITEKSQAVAFWCDPISGHATLYWYRQILGQGPELLVQFQDESVVDDSQLPKDRFSAERLKGVDSTLKIQPAELGDSAMYLCASSFLGQGYTDTQYFGPGTRLTVL.

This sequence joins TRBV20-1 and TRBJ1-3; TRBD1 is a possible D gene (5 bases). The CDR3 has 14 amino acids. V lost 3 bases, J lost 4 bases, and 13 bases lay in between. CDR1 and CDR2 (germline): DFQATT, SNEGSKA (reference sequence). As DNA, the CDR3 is TGCAGTGCTAGTGATGACGGGGGGGGAAACACCATATATTTT. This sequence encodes CSASDDGGGNTIYF.

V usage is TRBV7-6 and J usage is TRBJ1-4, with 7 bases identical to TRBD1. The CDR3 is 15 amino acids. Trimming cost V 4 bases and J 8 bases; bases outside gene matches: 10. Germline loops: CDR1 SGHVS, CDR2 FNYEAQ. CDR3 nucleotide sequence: TGTGCCAGCAGCTGGAGCAACAGGGGAAAGGAAAAACTGTTTTTT. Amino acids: CASSWSNRGKEKLFF.

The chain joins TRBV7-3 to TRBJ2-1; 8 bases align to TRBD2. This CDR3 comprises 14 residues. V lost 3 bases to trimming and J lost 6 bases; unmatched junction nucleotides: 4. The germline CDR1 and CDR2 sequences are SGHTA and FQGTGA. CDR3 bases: TGTGCCAGCAGCTTGACGGGAGGGGGCAATGAGCAGTTCTTC. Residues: CASSLTGGGNEQFF.

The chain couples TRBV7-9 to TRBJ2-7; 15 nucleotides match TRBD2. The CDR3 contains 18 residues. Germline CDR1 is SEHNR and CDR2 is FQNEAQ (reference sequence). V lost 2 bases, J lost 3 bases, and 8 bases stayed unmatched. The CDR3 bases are TGTGCCAGCAGCTTAAATGGCAGGGGACTAGCGGGAGGCTACGAGCAGTACTTC. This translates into CASSLNGRGLAGGYEQYF. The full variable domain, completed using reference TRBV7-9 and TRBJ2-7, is DTGVSQNPRHKITKRGQNVTFRCDPISEHNRLYWYRQTLGQGPEFLTYFQNEAQLEKSRLLSDRFSAERPKGSFSTLEIQRTEQGDSAMYLCASSLNGRGLAGGYEQYFGPGTRLTVT.

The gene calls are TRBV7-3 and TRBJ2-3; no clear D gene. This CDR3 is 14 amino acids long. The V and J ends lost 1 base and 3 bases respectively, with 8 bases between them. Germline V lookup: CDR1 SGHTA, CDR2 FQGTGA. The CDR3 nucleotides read TGTGCCAGCAGCTTAATTCATAGTACAGATACGCAGTATTTT. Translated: CASSLIHSTDTQYF. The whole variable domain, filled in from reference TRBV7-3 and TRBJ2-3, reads GAGVSQTPSNKVTEKGKYVELRCDPISGHTALYWYRQSLGQGPEFLIYFQGTGAADDSGLPNDRFFAVRPEGSVSTLKIQRTERGDSAVYLCASSLIHSTDTQYFGPGTRLTVL.

The DNA of the CDR3 is TGTGCCAGCTCACCACTAGCTAGCGGGATGAACGAGCAGTACTTC. It is translated as CASSPLASGMNEQYF. This chain joins TRBV18 and TRBJ2-7, with 9 nucleotides matching TRBD2. V shed 1 base and J 5 bases; nucleotides not matched to a gene: 6. The CDR3 consists of 15 residues. CDR1 is KGHSH, CDR2 LQKENI, per germline.

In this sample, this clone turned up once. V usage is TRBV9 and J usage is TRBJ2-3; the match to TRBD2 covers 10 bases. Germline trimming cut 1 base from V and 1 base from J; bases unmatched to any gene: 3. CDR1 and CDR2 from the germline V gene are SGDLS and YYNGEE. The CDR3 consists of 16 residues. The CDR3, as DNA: TGTGCCAGCAGCGTAAGCAGCGGGAGGGGCACAGATACGCAGTATTTT. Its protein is CASSVSSGRGTDTQYF.

CDR3 nucleotide sequence: TGTGCCAGCAGGCCCCTCGGACTAGCGGGGGCCTTCCATATTGAGCAGTTCTTC. Its translation is CASRPLGLAGAFHIEQFF. The V call is TRBV27, the J call TRBJ2-1; TRBD2 agrees at 13 bases. With 6 bases clipped from V and 9 bases from J, the junction kept 17 bases outside the gene matches. The CDR3 loop spans 18 amino acids. The germline gives CDR1 MNHEY, CDR2 SMNVEV (reference sequence).

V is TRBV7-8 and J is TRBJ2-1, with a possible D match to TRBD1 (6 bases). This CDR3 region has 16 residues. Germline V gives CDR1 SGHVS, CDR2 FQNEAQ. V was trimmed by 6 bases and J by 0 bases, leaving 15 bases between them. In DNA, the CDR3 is TGTGCCAGCAGGCGTTACAGGGTCAGCTCCTACAATGAGCAGTTCTTC. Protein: CASRRYRVSSYNEQFF. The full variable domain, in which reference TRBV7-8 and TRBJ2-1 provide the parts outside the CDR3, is GAGVSQSPRYKVAKRGQDVALRCDPISGHVSLFWYQQALGQGPEFLTYFQNEAQLDKSGLPSDRFFAERPEGSVSTLKIQRTQQEDSAVYLCASRRYRVSSYNEQFFGPGTRLTVL.